Listed below are T cell receptor beta chains from one sample, sequenced in a study of Tregs in tolerant kidney transplant recipients. The data were produced by immunoSEQ multiplex PCR, yet TCRdb's version contains in-frame clones alone and is incomplete. The sample records about 240,000 clones, roughly four fifths being singletons. Sequenced sample: CD4+ T cells from blood. These receptors all stem from a human donor in good health. Each CDR3 is given with its conserved first and last residue. D genes are given only for firm matches. Size tells how often a clone was seen (once, few, many) or the class of an expanded clone, and some rows leave it out.

TRBV6-6	.	.	TRBJ1-1	CASSLLQGYTEAFF	TGTGCCAGCAGCCTCCTACAGGGTTACACTGAAGCTTTCTTT
TRBV2	.	.	TRBJ2-3	CASSFRGSTDTQYF	TGTGCCAGCAGCTTTAGGGGGAGCACAGATACGCAGTATTTT
TRBV9	TRBD1	.	TRBJ2-3	CASSVATDDRGVTQYF	TGTGCCAGCAGCGTAGCTACCGATGACAGGGGGGTTACGCAGTATTTT
TRBV7-5	.	.	TRBJ2-7	CVRSFVYEQYF	TGTGTCAGAAGCTTCGTCTACGAGCAGTACTTC
TRBV5-1	.	once	TRBJ2-7	CASSPRQAYEQYF	TGCGCCAGCAGCCCTCGACAGGCCTACGAGCAGTACTTC
TRBV5-1	TRBD1	.	TRBJ2-1	CASSYPDRGGNEQFF	TGCGCCAGCAGCTACCCGGACAGGGGCGGCAATGAGCAGTTCTTC
TRBV6-1	TRBD1	few	TRBJ2-7	CATQSGTGAYEQYF	TGTGCCACCCAGTCAGGGACAGGGGCCTACGAGCAGTACTTC
TRBV7-7	.	.	TRBJ2-1	CASSLWGRNNEQFF	TGTGCTAGCAGCTTATGGGGGAGGAACAATGAGCAGTTCTTC
TRBV5-4	.	.	TRBJ2-1	CASSLEASRREQFF	TGTGCCAGCAGCTTGGAGGCTAGCAGACGGGAGCAGTTCTTC
TRBV15	.	.	TRBJ2-7	CATSRVKGGGADEQYF	TGTGCCACCAGCAGAGTTAAGGGGGGAGGGGCTGACGAGCAGTACTTC
TRBV6-1	.	once	TRBJ2-6	CASSHIWSGANVLTF	TGTGCCAGCAGTCACATTTGGTCTGGGGCCAACGTCCTGACTTTC
TRBV5-1	.	.	TRBJ2-3	CASSLTGYTDTQYF	TGCGCCAGCAGCTTGACAGGGTACACAGATACGCAGTATTTT